This TCR beta chain was captured in a study of vaccination and CD4 T cells after COVID-19. There are 16 residues in the CDR3. V gave up 1 base and J gave up 2 bases; unmatched junction bases: 7. Per germline, CDR1 DFQATT and CDR2 SNEGSKA (reference sequence). Sequenced with the Oncomine TCR Beta short-read assay was DNA taken from cultured CD4+ T cells. Via MiXCR, TCRdb re-called the PCR reads, giving one row per CDR3 protein. This table has some 12,000 distinct CDR3 sequences, about 50% appearing once. Comment on this clonotype: What it binds is not known.

Treatment meaning: approximately 9-day PBMC culture with coronavirus spike peptide pools or control peptides (ViraFEST assay). The clonotype originates from a human donor who had recovered from COVID-19. The chain links TRBV20-1 to TRBJ2-1; 8 positions match TRBD2. The material sequenced was CD4+ T cells from blood, cultured in vitro. CDR3 bases: TGCAGTGCTAGAGCTTCCAGCGGGGGCACCTACAATGAGCAGTTCTTC. Its translation: CSARASSGGTYNEQFF.